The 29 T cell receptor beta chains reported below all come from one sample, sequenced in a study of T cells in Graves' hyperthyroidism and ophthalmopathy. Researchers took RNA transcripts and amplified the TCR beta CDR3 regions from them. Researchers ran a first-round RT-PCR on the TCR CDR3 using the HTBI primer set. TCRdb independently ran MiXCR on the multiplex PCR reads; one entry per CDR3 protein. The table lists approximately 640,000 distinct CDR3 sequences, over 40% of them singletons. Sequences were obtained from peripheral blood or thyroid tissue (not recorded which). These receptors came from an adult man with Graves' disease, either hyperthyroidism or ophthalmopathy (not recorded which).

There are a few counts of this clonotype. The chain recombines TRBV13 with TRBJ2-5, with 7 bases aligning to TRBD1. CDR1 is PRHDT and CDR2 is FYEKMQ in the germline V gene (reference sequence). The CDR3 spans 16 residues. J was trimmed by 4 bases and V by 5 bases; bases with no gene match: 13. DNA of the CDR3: TGTGCCAGCAGCAACTCTCGGGCAGGGGGTTCAGAGACCCAGTACTTC. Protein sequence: CASSNSRAGGSETQYF.

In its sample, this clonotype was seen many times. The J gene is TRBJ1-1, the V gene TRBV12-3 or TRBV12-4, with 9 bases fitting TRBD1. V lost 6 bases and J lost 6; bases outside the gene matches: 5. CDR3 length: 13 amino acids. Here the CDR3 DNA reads TGTGCCAGCAGGCGGACAGGGGCACCTGAAGCTTTCTTT. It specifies CASRRTGAPEAFF.

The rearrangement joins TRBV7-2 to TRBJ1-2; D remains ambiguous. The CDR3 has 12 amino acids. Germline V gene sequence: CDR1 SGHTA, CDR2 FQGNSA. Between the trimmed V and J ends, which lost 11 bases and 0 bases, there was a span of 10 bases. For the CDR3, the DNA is TGTGCCTGGAGTCCGGCTAACTATGGCTACACCTTC. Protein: CAWSPANYGYTF.

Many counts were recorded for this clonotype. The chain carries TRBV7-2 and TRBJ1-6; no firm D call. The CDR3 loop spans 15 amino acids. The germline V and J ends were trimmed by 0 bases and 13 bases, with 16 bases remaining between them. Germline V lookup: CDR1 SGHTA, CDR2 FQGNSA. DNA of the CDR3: TGTGCCAGCAGCTTAGCACTGGTTGGAGGTTCCCCCCTCCACTTT. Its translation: CASSLALVGGSPLHF.

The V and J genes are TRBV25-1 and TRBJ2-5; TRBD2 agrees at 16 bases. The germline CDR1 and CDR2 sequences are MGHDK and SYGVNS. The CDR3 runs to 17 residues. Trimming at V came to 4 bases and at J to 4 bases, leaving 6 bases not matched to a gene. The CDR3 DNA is TGTGCCAGCAGTGCTAAGGGACTAGCGGGGGGGCCAGAGACCCAGTACTTC. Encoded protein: CASSAKGLAGGPETQYF.

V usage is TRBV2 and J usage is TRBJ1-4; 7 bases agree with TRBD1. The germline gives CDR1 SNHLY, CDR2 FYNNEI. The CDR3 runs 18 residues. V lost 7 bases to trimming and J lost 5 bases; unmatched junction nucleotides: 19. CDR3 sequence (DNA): TGTGCCAGCACCCGGAGAGCAGGGGGGTTTCCGCCAAATGAAAAACTGTTTTTT. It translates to CASTRRAGGFPPNEKLFF.

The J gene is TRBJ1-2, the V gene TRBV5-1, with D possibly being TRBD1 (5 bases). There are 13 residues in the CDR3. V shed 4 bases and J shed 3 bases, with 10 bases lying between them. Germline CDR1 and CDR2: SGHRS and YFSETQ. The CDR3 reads CASSQDTDYGYTF. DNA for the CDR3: TGCGCCAGCAGCCAGGACACTGACTATGGCTACACCTTC.

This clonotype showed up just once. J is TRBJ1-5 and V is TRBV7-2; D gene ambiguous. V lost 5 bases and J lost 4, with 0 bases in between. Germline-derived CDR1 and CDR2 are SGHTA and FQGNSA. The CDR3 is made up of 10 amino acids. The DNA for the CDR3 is TGTACCAGCAGCAATCAGCCCCAGCATTTT. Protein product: CTSSNQPQHF.

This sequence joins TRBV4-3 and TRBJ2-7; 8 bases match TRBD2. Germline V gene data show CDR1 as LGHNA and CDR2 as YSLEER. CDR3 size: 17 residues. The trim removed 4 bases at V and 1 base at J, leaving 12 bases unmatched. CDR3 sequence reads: CASSPAGGVPLSYEQYF. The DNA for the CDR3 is TGCGCCAGCAGCCCTGCGGGGGGCGTACCGTTATCCTACGAGCAGTACTTC.

CDR3 sequence (DNA): TGTGCCAGTAGGACAGGGGGGGGCTCTGGGGCCAACGTCCTGACTTTC. As protein: CASRTGGGSGANVLTF. The chain joins TRBV19 to TRBJ2-6, with 9 bases fitting TRBD1. The CDR3 sequence is 16 residues long. CDR1 is LNHDA, CDR2 SQIVND, per germline (reference sequence). Trimming cost V 6 bases and J 0 bases; bases outside gene matches: 3.

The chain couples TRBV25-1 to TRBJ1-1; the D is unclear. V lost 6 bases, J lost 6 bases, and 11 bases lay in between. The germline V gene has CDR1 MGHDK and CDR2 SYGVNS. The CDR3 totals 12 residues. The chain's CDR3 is CASRNTAAEAFF. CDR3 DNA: TGTGCCAGCAGGAACACGGCGGCTGAAGCTTTCTTT. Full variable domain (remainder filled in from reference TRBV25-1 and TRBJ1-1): EADIYQTPRYLVIGTGKKITLECSQTMGHDKMYWYQQDPGMELHLIHYSYGVNSTEKGDLSSESTVSRIRTEHFPLTLESARPSHTSQYLCASRNTAAEAFFGQGTRLTVV.

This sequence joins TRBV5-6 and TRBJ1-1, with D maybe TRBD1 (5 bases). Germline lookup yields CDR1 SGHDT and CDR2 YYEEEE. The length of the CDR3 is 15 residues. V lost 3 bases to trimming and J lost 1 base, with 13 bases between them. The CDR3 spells CASSSPGPANTEAFF. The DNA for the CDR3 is TGTGCCAGCAGCTCCCCGGGACCGGCGAACACTGAAGCTTTCTTT. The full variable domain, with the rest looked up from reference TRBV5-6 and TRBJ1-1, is DAGVTQSPTHLIKTRGQQVTLRCSPKSGHDTVSWYQQALGQGPQFIFQYYEEEERQRGNFPDRFSGHQFPNYSSELNVNALLLGDSALYLCASSSPGPANTEAFFGQGTRLTVV.

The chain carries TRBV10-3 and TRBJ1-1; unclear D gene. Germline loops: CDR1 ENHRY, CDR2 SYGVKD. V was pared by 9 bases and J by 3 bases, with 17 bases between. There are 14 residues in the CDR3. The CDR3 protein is CAMIEGFGDTEAFF. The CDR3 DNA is TGTGCCATGATTGAGGGTTTTGGGGACACTGAAGCTTTCTTT.

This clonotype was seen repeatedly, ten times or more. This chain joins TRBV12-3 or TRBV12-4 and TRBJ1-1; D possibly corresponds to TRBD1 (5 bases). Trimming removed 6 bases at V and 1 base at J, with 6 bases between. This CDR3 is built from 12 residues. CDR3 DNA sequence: TGTGCCAGCAGGACAGCGAACACTGAAGCTTTCTTT. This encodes CASRTANTEAFF.

As DNA, the CDR3 is TGCGCCAGCAGCTTGGTGGCTAGCGGGAGGGGCTACGAGCAGTACTTC. It is translated as CASSLVASGRGYEQYF. The J gene is TRBJ2-7, the V gene TRBV5-1, with 12 bases matching TRBD2. Germline V gene sequence: CDR1 SGHRS, CDR2 YFSETQ. After removal of 0 bases from V and 3 bases from J, the junction contained 4 bases not matched to a gene. The CDR3 has 16 amino acids.

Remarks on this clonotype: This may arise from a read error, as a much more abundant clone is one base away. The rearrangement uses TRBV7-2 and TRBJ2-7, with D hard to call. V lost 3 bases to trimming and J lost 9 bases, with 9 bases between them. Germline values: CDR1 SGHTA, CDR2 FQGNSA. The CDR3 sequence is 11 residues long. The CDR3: CASSFGGGQYF. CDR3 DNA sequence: TGTGCCAGCAGCTTTGGTGGTGGGCAGTACTTC.

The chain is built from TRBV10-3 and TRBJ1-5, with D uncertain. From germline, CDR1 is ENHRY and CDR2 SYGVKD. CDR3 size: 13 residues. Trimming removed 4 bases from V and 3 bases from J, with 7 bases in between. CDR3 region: CAISATLNQPQHF. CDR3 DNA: TGTGCCATCAGTGCGACCCTCAATCAGCCCCAGCATTTT.

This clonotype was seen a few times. CDR3 DNA sequence: TGTGCCAGCAATGCAGGGAATCAGCCCCAGCATTTT. Translating gives CASNAGNQPQHF. This chain links TRBV7-8 with TRBJ1-5; D is perhaps TRBD1 (5 bases). Germline CDR1 SGHVS, CDR2 FQNEAQ. The V end was cut by 7 bases, the J end by 4 bases, with 8 bases between. This CDR3 contains 12 residues.

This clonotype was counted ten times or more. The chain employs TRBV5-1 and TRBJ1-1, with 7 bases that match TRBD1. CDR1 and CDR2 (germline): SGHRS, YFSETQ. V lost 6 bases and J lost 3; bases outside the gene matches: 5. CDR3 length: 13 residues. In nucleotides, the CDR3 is TGCGCCAGCAAGCAGGGGGTGGACACTGAAGCTTTCTTT. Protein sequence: CASKQGVDTEAFF.

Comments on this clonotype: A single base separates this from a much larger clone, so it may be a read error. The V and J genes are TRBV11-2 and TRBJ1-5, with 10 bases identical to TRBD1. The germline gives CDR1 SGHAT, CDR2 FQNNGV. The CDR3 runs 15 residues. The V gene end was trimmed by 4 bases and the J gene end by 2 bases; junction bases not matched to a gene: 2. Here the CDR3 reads CASSWGTGGNQPQHF. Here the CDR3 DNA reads TGTGCCAGCAGCTGGGGGACAGGGGGCAATCAGCCCCAGCATTTT.

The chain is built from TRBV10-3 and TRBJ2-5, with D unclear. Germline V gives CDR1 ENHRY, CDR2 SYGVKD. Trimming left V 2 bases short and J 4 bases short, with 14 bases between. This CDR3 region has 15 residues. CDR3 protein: CAISEGSFGLETQYF. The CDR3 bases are TGTGCCATCAGTGAGGGATCCTTCGGGCTAGAGACCCAGTACTTC.

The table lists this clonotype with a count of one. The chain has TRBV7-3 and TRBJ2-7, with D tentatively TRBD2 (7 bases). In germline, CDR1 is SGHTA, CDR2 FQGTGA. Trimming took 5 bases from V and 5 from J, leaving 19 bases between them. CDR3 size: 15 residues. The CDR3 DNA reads TGTGCCAGCAGCCAAGACGGGGGGCAGGGTCACGAGCAGTACTTC. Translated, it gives CASSQDGGQGHEQYF.

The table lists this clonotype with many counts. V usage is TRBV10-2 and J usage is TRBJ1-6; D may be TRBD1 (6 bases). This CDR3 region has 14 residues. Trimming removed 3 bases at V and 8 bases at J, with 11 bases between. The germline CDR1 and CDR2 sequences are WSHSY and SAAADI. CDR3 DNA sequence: TGCGCCAGCAGTGACAGGGGCCCTGATTCACCCCTCCACTTT. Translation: CASSDRGPDSPLHF.

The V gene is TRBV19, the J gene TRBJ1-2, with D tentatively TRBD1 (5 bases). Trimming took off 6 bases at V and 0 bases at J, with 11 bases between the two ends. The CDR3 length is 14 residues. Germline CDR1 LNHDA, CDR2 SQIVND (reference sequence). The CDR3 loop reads CASRNGGANYGYTF. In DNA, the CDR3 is TGTGCCAGTAGAAACGGGGGGGCTAACTATGGCTACACCTTC.

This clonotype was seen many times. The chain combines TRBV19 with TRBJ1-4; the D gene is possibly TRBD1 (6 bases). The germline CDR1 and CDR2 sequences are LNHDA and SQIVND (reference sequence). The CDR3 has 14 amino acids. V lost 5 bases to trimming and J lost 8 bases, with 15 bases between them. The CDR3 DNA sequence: TGTGCCAGTAGTGAGCCAGGGGTGCTGGAAAAACTGTTTTTT. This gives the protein CASSEPGVLEKLFF.

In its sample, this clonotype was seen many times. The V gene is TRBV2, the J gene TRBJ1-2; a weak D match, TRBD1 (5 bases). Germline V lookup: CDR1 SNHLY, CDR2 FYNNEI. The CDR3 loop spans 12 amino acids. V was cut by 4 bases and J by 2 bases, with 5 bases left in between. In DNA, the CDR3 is TGTGCCAGCAGTGGGGACAACTATGGCTACACCTTC. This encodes CASSGDNYGYTF.

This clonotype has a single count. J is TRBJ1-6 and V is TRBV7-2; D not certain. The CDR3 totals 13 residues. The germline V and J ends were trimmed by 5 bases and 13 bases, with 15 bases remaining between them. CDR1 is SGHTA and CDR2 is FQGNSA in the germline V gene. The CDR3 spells CASSPGGILPLHF. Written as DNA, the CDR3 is TGTGCCAGCAGCCCTGGCGGTATTTTGCCCCTCCACTTT.

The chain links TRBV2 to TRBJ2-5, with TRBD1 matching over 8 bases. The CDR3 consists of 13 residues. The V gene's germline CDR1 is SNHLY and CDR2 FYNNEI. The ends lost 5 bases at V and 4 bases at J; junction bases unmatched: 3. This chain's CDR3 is CASSHQGAETQYF. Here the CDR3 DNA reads TGTGCCAGCAGTCATCAGGGGGCAGAGACCCAGTACTTC.

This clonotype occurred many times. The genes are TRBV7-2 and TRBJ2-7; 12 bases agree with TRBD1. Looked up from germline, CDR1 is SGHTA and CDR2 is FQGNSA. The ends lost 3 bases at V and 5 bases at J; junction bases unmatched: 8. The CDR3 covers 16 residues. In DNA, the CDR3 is TGTGCCAGCAGCTTGGGGGGGACAGGGGGCCGAAACGAGCAGTACTTC. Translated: CASSLGGTGGRNEQYF.